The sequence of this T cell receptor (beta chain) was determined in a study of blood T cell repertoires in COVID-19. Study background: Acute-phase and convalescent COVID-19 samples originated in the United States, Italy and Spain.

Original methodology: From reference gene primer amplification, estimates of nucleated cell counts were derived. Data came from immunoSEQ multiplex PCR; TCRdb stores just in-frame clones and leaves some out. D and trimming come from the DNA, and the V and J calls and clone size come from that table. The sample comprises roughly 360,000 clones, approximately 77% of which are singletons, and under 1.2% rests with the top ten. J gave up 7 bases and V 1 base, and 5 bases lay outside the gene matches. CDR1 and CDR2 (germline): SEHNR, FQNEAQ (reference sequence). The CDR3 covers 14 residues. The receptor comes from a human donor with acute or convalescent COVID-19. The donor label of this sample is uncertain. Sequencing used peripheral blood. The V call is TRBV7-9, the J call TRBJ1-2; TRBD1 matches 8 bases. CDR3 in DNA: TGTGCCAGCAGCTTAGAGGACAGGGCGGGTGGCTACACCTTC. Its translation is CASSLEDRAGGYTF.